This T cell receptor beta chain was obtained from a study of T cells in Graves' hyperthyroidism and ophthalmopathy. Of note for this clonotype: The antigen remains unidentified.

Study results and caveats: Also found in blood were most expanded thyroid clonotypes above 0.001. The model identified upcoming ophthalmopathy a median approximately six months ahead of onset.

Extraction of PBMCs used roughly 9.3 ml of fresh peripheral blood. CDR1 and CDR2 from the germline V gene are SNHLY and FYNNEI. V dropped 5 bases and J dropped 4 bases, with 12 bases sitting between them. The CDR3 length is 14 residues. Researchers took RNA transcripts and amplified the TCR beta CDR3 regions from them. The study used the HTBI primer set for a first-round RT-PCR of the TCR CDR3. From the multiplex PCR reads, TCRdb called clonotypes with MiXCR, one entry per CDR3 protein. Here the sample spans roughly 530,000 distinct CDR3 sequences, 15% to 20% being singletons. The genes are TRBV2 and TRBJ1-5; possible D gene TRBD1, 6 bases. This clonotype was sampled from a woman in her late teens or twenties with Graves' ophthalmopathy. Input material: blood. In DNA, the CDR3 is TGTGCCAGCAGTTCCGGGACAAATAATCAGCCCCAGCATTTT. It codes for CASSSGTNNQPQHF.